This T cell receptor (beta chain) derives from a study of cytomegalovirus exposure and HLA in healthy donors. Study context: T cells numbering around 190 million yielded 95 million to 140 million unique TCR beta sequences in an earlier analysis.

A multiplex PCR was run with 60 Vbeta primers and 13 Jbeta primers. The assay was immunoSEQ multiplex PCR, and TCRdb's table has in-frame clones only and misses some. The table lists tens of thousands of clones, about two thirds of them singletons. Germline V gives CDR1 KGHSH, CDR2 LQKENI. The CDR3 is 15 residues long. The V gene lost 5 bases and the J gene lost 1 base, with 14 bases spanning the gap. The receptor was derived from a man in his sixties in good health and CMV-seronegative. The sample consisted of PBMCs. This chain uses TRBV18 with TRBJ1-1; no firm D call. CDR3 region: CASSLGGETNTEAFF. The CDR3 DNA reads as TGTGCCAGCTCATTAGGCGGGGAAACGAACACTGAAGCTTTCTTT.